These T cell receptor beta chains were read from a single sample in a study of cytomegalovirus exposure and HLA in healthy donors. The data were produced by immunoSEQ multiplex PCR, yet TCRdb's version contains in-frame clones alone and is incomplete. The data contain about 190,000 clones, 81% of them singletons. Sequencing used PBMCs. These TCRs come from a man aged 45 to 65 in good health and CMV-seronegative. Both conserved end residues are part of each CDR3.

v_call	cdr3_length	cdr3_aa
TRBV7-9	14	CSSSLEGVRTEAFF
TRBV5-6	12	CASSRGGRGQYF
TRBV9	15	CASSPDGLLRDEQFF
TRBV29-1	12	CSVGTGWSGYTF
TRBV7-8	14	CASSLVRAGHEQYF
TRBV10-3	16	CAISESTGADNYGYTF
TRBV5-5	16	CASSSSPDRVNSPLHF
TRBV7-8	16	CASSVIRTGISYEQYF
TRBV7-9	14	CASSASDTFYGYTF
TRBV7-2	14	CASSSDSLGETQYF
TRBV27	13	CASSTGQFYEQYF
TRBV30	12	CAWSVAGYEQFF
TRBV6-6	13	CAGAGGHNSPLHF
TRBV6-6	13	CASSWTEFNGYTF
TRBV2	14	CASSGQGGNQPQHF
TRBV6-5	15	CASSYSEEGNTEAFF
TRBV18	14	CASSEGGWGTEAFF
TRBV5-1	15	CASSLNPRINYGYTF
TRBV6-4	15	CASSLKRGGSDTQYF
TRBV7-9	12	CSSSLGTYEQYF
TRBV5-1	15	CASSLPDRVNTEAFF
TRBV5-1	15	CASSLGTTSYNEQFF
TRBV19	15	CASTLFRGNNQPQHF
TRBV29-1	12	CSVGGRNQPQHF
TRBV18	13	CASSPPGYYEQYF
TRBV11-2	16	CASSPRGTLYRETQYF
TRBV5-1	13	CASSLLGLYGYTF
TRBV7-2	15	CASSSAGAHYNEQFF
TRBV6-5	13	CASSFLLGNTIYF
TRBV5-6	14	CASQTGGSYNEQFF
TRBV6-5	15	CASSYSSGQGPRYTF
TRBV7-9	13	CSSSLGTRDGYTF
TRBV4-3	17	CASSQEGRGIGGYEQYF
TRBV7-9	17	CASSSGRTGPSTDTQYF
TRBV29-1	12	CSVVSGSDTQYF
TRBV19	13	CASSWSLNYEQYF
TRBV7-9	15	CASSLDVGAGNTIYF
TRBV9	15	CASSGTGTGVNIQYF
TRBV18	17	CASSPFLGSGGADTQYF
TRBV7-2	14	CASSDQGFGGELFF
TRBV6-1	14	CASTLTGSGPEAFF
TRBV18	15	CASRIDRGGYNEQFF
TRBV7-9	15	CASSLPVGGSYEQYF
TRBV12-5	20	CASGLVLGRMRTGELYEQYF
TRBV5-1	14	CASRPDSYQETQYF
TRBV6-4	15	CASSVRETANSPLHF
TRBV7-3	9	CASLETQYF
TRBV19	15	CASSKEGRAAGELFF
TRBV2	12	CASGTDNSPLHF
TRBV14	13	CASSRSYNQPQHF